This T cell receptor beta chain comes out of a study of shared clonotypes between healthy human individuals. Deep level was the assay's run setting. TCRdb's table, derived via immunoSEQ multiplex PCR, lists solely in-frame clones and lacks some. This repertoire shows approximately 92,000 clones, about 70% found once; its top ten account for 45% to 55%. Study-level points and caveats: Between a handful of donors, naive CD4 clonotypes were shared at a level of about 5%. At large depth, rarefaction still showed sorted-subset sequencing to be incomplete.

The V and J ends lost 5 bases and 3 bases respectively, with 13 bases between them. This CDR3 is built from 15 residues. The germline CDR1 and CDR2 sequences are SEHNR and FQNEAQ (reference sequence). Adults of Caucasian background living in Nashville, Tennessee made up all donors. As for this clone: The target antigen is unknown.

This TCR was sampled from a man younger than 45 in good health. Sample: memory CD8+ T cells sorted from blood. Subset defined: CD45RO+ cells pooled with CCR7-negative TemRA cells. The V and J genes are TRBV7-9 and TRBJ1-4; D may be TRBD1 (6 bases). The CDR3 DNA reads as TGTGCCAGCAGCCCAACGGGGGCGGCTAATGAAAAACTGTTTTTT. Protein product: CASSPTGAANEKLFF.